These 24 T cell receptor beta chains originate from one sample sequenced in a study of blood T cell repertoires in COVID-19. Sequencing was performed with immunoSEQ multiplex PCR; in TCRdb, only in-frame clones are kept and a portion is missing. Among some 500,000 clones, roughly 91% were seen once, and the ten largest hold about 8%. The sequenced sample consisted of peripheral blood. The receptors derive from a woman aged 50 to 60 with COVID-19, enrolled during active disease.

V gene TRBV7-9 combines with J gene TRBJ1-2, with a weak D call TRBD1 (5 bases). Germline CDR1 is SEHNR and CDR2 is FQNEAQ (reference sequence). The V gene lost 3 bases and the J gene lost 2 bases, with 10 bases spanning the gap. The CDR3 length is 14 residues. This chain's CDR3 is CASSLGGVNYGYTF. CDR3 nucleotide sequence: TGTGCCAGCAGCTTGGGAGGGGTGAACTATGGCTACACCTTC.

This clone appeared once. The chain is built from TRBV10-3 and TRBJ1-1; possibly TRBD1 for D (6 bases). The CDR3 is 16 amino acids. Germline CDR1 is ENHRY and CDR2 is SYGVKD. V was pared by 2 bases and J by 6 bases, with 19 bases between. CDR3 loop: CAISEMSQGLGAEAFF. The CDR3 DNA reads as TGTGCCATCAGTGAGATGTCTCAGGGGCTAGGCGCTGAAGCTTTCTTT.

The chain links TRBV11-2 to TRBJ1-1; D not certain. Germline V lookup: CDR1 SGHAT, CDR2 FQNNGV. Trimming took off 5 bases at V and 5 bases at J, with 12 bases between the two ends. The CDR3 is 13 residues long. CDR3 loop: CASSESQATEAFF. CDR3 DNA sequence: TGTGCCAGCAGCGAGAGTCAGGCTACTGAAGCTTTCTTT.

About this clone itself: Different DNA sequences within this sample yield the same CDR3. This chain uses TRBV5-1 with TRBJ2-3; unclear D gene. The V end lost 0 bases, the J end lost 1 base, and 6 bases lay between the germline ends. CDR1 and CDR2 from the germline V gene are SGHRS and YFSETQ. The length of the CDR3 is 14 residues. CDR3 coding DNA: TGCGCCAGCAGCTTGGGAGGCGGCACAGATACGCAGTATTTT. Its protein is CASSLGGGTDTQYF. Looking up the rest from reference TRBV5-1 and TRBJ2-3 gives the full variable domain: KAGVTQTPRYLIKTRGQQVTLSCSPISGHRSVSWYQQTPGQGLQFLFEYFSETQRNKGNFPGRFSGRQFSNSRSEMNVSTLELGDSALYLCASSLGGGTDTQYFGPGTRLTVL.

The chain uses TRBV30 and TRBJ1-1, with a possible D match to TRBD1 (5 bases). Germline CDR1 and CDR2: GTSNPN and SVGIG (reference sequence). CDR3 length: 13 residues. Trimming took 3 bases from V and 6 from J, leaving 14 bases between them. The CDR3 loop is CAWRFGGGAEAFF. In nucleotides, the CDR3 is TGTGCCTGGAGGTTCGGGGGAGGAGCTGAAGCTTTCTTT.

This clone was observed once. The chain uses TRBV6-5 and TRBJ1-5, with TRBD1 identical over 11 bases. CDR1 and CDR2 from the germline V gene are MNHEY and SVGAGI. There are 15 residues in the CDR3. Trimming cost V 8 bases and J 1 base; bases outside gene matches: 4. The CDR3 DNA is TGTGCCAGCGGGGGACAGGGGGTAAGCAATCAGCCCCAGCATTTT. Protein sequence: CASGGQGVSNQPQHF.

This chain joins TRBV11-1 and TRBJ2-7; 7 bases map to TRBD1. CDR1 and CDR2 from the germline V gene are SGHAT and FQDESV (reference sequence). There are 12 residues in the CDR3. Trimming took 6 bases from V and 6 from J; bases not matched to a gene: 5. The CDR3 sequence is CASRHAGGEQYF. CDR3 DNA sequence: TGTGCCAGCAGACACGCAGGGGGCGAGCAGTACTTC.

The chain has TRBV12-2 and TRBJ2-1; the D call of TRBD2 is as the table states it, not checked on the DNA. TRBV12-2 is listed as a pseudogene. The CDR3 runs 14 residues. The CDR3 sequence: CASRPPESYNEQFF. CDR3 nucleotide sequence: TGTGCAAGTCGCCCCCCTGAGTCCTACAATGAGCAGTTCTTC.

The chain combines TRBV5-1 with TRBJ2-7; 9 bases map to TRBD2. The length of the CDR3 is 15 residues. Trimming cost V 1 base and J 2 bases; bases outside gene matches: 4. CDR1 and CDR2 from the germline V gene are SGHRS and YFSETQ. The CDR3 coding sequence is TGCGCCAGCAGCTTGAGGCTAGCGGGAACCTACGAGCAGTACTTC. This gives the protein CASSLRLAGTYEQYF. The complete variable domain, with remaining parts taken from reference TRBV5-1 and TRBJ2-7, reads KAGVTQTPRYLIKTRGQQVTLSCSPISGHRSVSWYQQTPGQGLQFLFEYFSETQRNKGNFPGRFSGRQFSNSRSEMNVSTLELGDSALYLCASSLRLAGTYEQYFGPGTRLTVT.

This clone was recorded once. CDR3 loop: CASSSGDPNYGYTF. As DNA, the CDR3 is TGTGCCAGCAGCTCAGGGGACCCCAACTATGGCTACACCTTC. V gene TRBV7-8 combines with J gene TRBJ1-2; possible D gene TRBD1, 6 bases. The V gene's germline CDR1 is SGHVS and CDR2 FQNEAQ. The CDR3 totals 14 residues. The V and J ends lost 4 bases and 2 bases respectively, with 11 bases between them.

About this clone itself: Other DNA variants within this sample encode the same CDR3. This chain links TRBV30 with TRBJ1-5; 7 bases are shared with TRBD1. CDR1 and CDR2 (germline): GTSNPN, SVGIG (reference sequence). This CDR3 comprises 13 residues. Losses at the gene ends were 5 bases for V and 7 bases for J; bases not matched to a gene: 8. The CDR3 DNA is TGTGCCTGGGGGCGGCAGGGGGACCAGCCCCAGCATTTT. This translates into CAWGRQGDQPQHF.

This chain links TRBV19 with TRBJ1-5; a possible D gene is TRBD1 (5 bases). CDR1 and CDR2 from the germline V gene are LNHDA and SQIVND (reference sequence). The CDR3 totals 14 residues. V lost 3 bases to trimming and J lost 3 bases, with 9 bases between them. CDR3 residues: CASSMDNSNQPQHF. DNA of the CDR3: TGTGCCAGTAGTATGGACAATTCCAATCAGCCCCAGCATTTT.

The J gene is TRBJ2-3, the V gene TRBV18, with 10 bases identical to TRBD1. CDR3 length: 16 amino acids. CDR1 is KGHSH and CDR2 is LQKENI in the germline V gene. J lost 4 bases, V lost 1 base, and 5 bases had no gene match. CDR3 protein: CASSPRDRGNADTQYF. In DNA, the CDR3 is TGTGCCAGCTCACCACGGGACAGGGGAAACGCAGATACGCAGTATTTT. Full variable domain (rest looked up from reference TRBV18 and TRBJ2-3): NAGVMQNPRHLVRRRGQEARLRCSPMKGHSHVYWYRQLPEEGLKFMVYLQKENIIDESGMPKERFSAEFPKEGPSILRIQQVVRGDSAAYFCASSPRDRGNADTQYFGPGTRLTVL.

V is TRBV5-4 and J is TRBJ1-1, with 8 bases matching TRBD1. From germline, CDR1 is SGHNT and CDR2 YYREEE (reference sequence). V lost 4 bases and J lost 5; bases outside the gene matches: 7. This CDR3 has 14 amino acids. In nucleotides, the CDR3 is TGTGCCAGCAGCCGGGAACAGGGGGGGACTGAAGCTTTCTTT. Encoded protein: CASSREQGGTEAFF.

The chain combines TRBV5-1 with TRBJ1-4; 9 bases are a match to TRBD1. The CDR3 is 16 residues long. Germline-derived CDR1 and CDR2 are SGHRS and YFSETQ. J gave up 8 bases and V 3 bases, and 11 bases lay outside the gene matches. In DNA, the CDR3 is TGCGCCAGCAGCTCTCAAACAGGGGGCGATGGCGAAAAACTGTTTTTT. This encodes CASSSQTGGDGEKLFF. Supplemented by reference TRBV5-1 and TRBJ1-4, the full variable domain reads KAGVTQTPRYLIKTRGQQVTLSCSPISGHRSVSWYQQTPGQGLQFLFEYFSETQRNKGNFPGRFSGRQFSNSRSEMNVSTLELGDSALYLCASSSQTGGDGEKLFFGSGTQLSVL.

J is TRBJ2-2 and V is TRBV3-1 (or the pseudogene TRBV3-2); TRBD2 agrees at 9 bases. V shed 4 bases, J shed 3 bases, and the junction held 3 bases outside the gene matches. This CDR3 region has 15 residues. Germline values: CDR1 LGHDT, CDR2 YNNKEL (reference sequence). CDR3 sequence (DNA): TGTGCCAGCAGCCGGGGACTAGCCGACACCGGGGAGCTGTTTTTT. Translated, it gives CASSRGLADTGELFF.

The rearrangement links TRBV11-2 to TRBJ1-1, with D unclear. Germline CDR1 SGHAT, CDR2 FQNNGV. The CDR3 loop spans 16 amino acids. V lost 2 bases and J lost 8, with 21 bases in between. In nucleotides, the CDR3 is TGTGCCAGCAGCTTATCTGTGGGCAGGCAGACCACAGAAGCTTTCTTT. Encoded protein: CASSLSVGRQTTEAFF.

The CDR3 coding sequence is TGTGCCAGCTCACCCCCGGGGAACTATGGCTACACCTTC. Translation: CASSPPGNYGYTF. This chain links TRBV18 with TRBJ1-2, with unresolved D. This CDR3 spans 13 amino acids. V lost 3 bases to trimming and J lost 2 bases, with 7 bases between them. The germline V gene encodes CDR1 KGHSH and CDR2 LQKENI.

The V call is TRBV19, the J call TRBJ1-5; 8 nucleotides align to TRBD1. CDR3 length: 15 residues. The germline V gene has CDR1 LNHDA and CDR2 SQIVND (reference sequence). V shed 6 bases, J shed 1 base, and the junction held 5 bases outside the gene matches. CDR3 sequence reads: CASSPDRASNQPQHF. DNA for the CDR3: TGTGCCAGTAGCCCGGACAGGGCAAGCAATCAGCCCCAGCATTTT. Looking up the rest from reference TRBV19 and TRBJ1-5 gives the full variable domain: DGGITQSPKYLFRKEGQNVTLSCEQNLNHDAMYWYRQDPGQGLRLIYYSQIVNDFQKGDIAEGYSVSREKKESFPLTVTSAQKNPTAFYLCASSPDRASNQPQHFGDGTRLSIL.

This chain links TRBV6-5 with TRBJ1-2; maybe TRBD1 (5 bases). V lost 4 bases to trimming and J lost 8 bases, with 20 bases between them. Germline CDR1 MNHEY, CDR2 SVGAGI. This CDR3 contains 15 residues. The CDR3 loop is CASSSPGRGREGYTF. Here the CDR3 DNA reads TGTGCCAGCAGTTCTCCCGGCCGGGGGAGAGAGGGCTACACCTTC.

CDR3 DNA sequence: TGTGCCAGCAGTTTAAGTGGACAGGGAGGAGGCTACACCTTC. Translating gives CASSLSGQGGGYTF. The rearrangement links TRBV27 to TRBJ1-2; TRBD1 matches at 8 bases. The V segment lost 2 bases and the J segment 8 bases; nucleotides outside the gene matches: 7. The CDR3 has 14 amino acids. Germline values: CDR1 MNHEY, CDR2 SMNVEV (reference sequence).

CDR3 DNA: TGTGTTTGGCGAGACTACAGGGGGCAGAACACTGAAGCTTTCTTT. This sequence encodes CVWRDYRGQNTEAFF. The chain joins TRBV30 to TRBJ1-1; 9 bases map to TRBD1. The CDR3 sequence is 15 residues long. Germline V gene sequence: CDR1 GTSNPN, CDR2 SVGIG (reference sequence). The full variable domain, its missing parts supplied by reference TRBV30 and TRBJ1-1, is SQTIHQWPATLVQPVGSPLSLECTVEGTSNPNLYWYRQAAGRGLQLLFYSVGIGQISSEVPQNLSASRPQDRQFILSSKKLLLSDSGFYLCVWRDYRGQNTEAFFGQGTRLTVV.

The V gene is TRBV12-3 or TRBV12-4, the J gene TRBJ1-2; 7 nucleotides line up with TRBD1. Trimming took 3 bases from V and 4 from J; bases not matched to a gene: 2. The CDR3 loop spans 13 amino acids. The CDR3 protein is CASSLGQFYGYTF. CDR3 in DNA: TGTGCCAGCAGTTTGGGACAGTTCTATGGCTACACCTTC.

The V gene is TRBV4-1, the J gene TRBJ2-3; tentatively, D is TRBD2 (7 bases). CDR1 is MGHRA and CDR2 is YSYEKL in the germline V gene. Trimming took 3 bases from V and 7 from J, leaving 14 bases between them. There are 14 residues in the CDR3. CDR3: CASSQEGGQNTQYF. The CDR3 DNA reads as TGCGCCAGCAGCCAGGAGGGGGGGCAAAATACGCAGTATTTT.